These 20 T cell receptor beta chains came from one sample sequenced in a study of shared clonotypes between healthy human individuals. Sequenced by immunoSEQ multiplex PCR; TCRdb stores in-frame clones only, minus some. Of over a million clones in the sample, roughly 96% were seen once. Sequenced input: naive CD4+ T cells sorted from blood. As to subset: CD45RA+ positively selected. These TCRs come from a young man in good health.

The rearrangement links TRBV18 to TRBJ2-7; no clear D gene. The CDR3 spans 13 residues. V lost 3 bases and J 7 bases, leaving 13 bases between the germline ends. Germline-derived CDR1 and CDR2 are KGHSH and LQKENI. CDR3: CASSPFIRWEQYF. CDR3 bases: TGTGCCAGCTCACCTTTCATCCGTTGGGAGCAGTACTTC. The whole variable domain, filled in from reference TRBV18 and TRBJ2-7, reads NAGVMQNPRHLVRRRGQEARLRCSPMKGHSHVYWYRQLPEEGLKFMVYLQKENIIDESGMPKERFSAEFPKEGPSILRIQQVVRGDSAAYFCASSPFIRWEQYFGPGTRLTVT.

The chain is built from TRBV5-4 and TRBJ2-2, with a tentative D call TRBD2 (6 bases). V lost 0 bases and J 5 bases, leaving 14 bases between the germline ends. CDR1 and CDR2 (germline): SGHNT, YYREEE (reference sequence). The CDR3 runs to 16 residues. The CDR3 spells CASSLAGRGNTGELFF. The DNA for the CDR3 is TGTGCCAGCAGCTTGGCCGGACGGGGGAATACCGGGGAGCTGTTTTTT.

Note on this clone: This sample includes further DNA sequences coding for the same CDR3. The chain employs TRBV2 and TRBJ1-2, with D maybe TRBD1 (5 bases). The V gene's germline CDR1 is SNHLY and CDR2 FYNNEI. Between the trimmed V and J ends, which lost 0 bases and 8 bases, there was a span of 16 bases. This CDR3 has 15 amino acids. CDR3 in DNA: TGTGCCAGCAGTGAAGCGCTGGGGCAGGCGGGGGGCTACACCTTC. It is translated as CASSEALGQAGGYTF.

The CDR3 here is CASSPQTSGLEQFF. DNA for the CDR3: TGTGCCAGCTCACCCCAGACTAGCGGGCTTGAGCAGTTCTTC. The chain joins TRBV18 to TRBJ2-1, with 10 bases identical to TRBD2. The CDR3 is 14 amino acids. V shed 3 bases, J shed 9 bases, and the junction held 5 bases outside the gene matches. Looked up from germline, CDR1 is KGHSH and CDR2 is LQKENI.

This rearrangement joins TRBV7-9 to TRBJ2-1; D uncertain. V was pared by 2 bases and J by 2 bases, with 10 bases between. The CDR3 runs 15 residues. The germline V gene encodes CDR1 SEHNR and CDR2 FQNEAQ (reference sequence). This CDR3 is CASSLNGYPYNEQFF. The CDR3 coding sequence is TGTGCCAGCAGCTTAAATGGGTATCCCTACAATGAGCAGTTCTTC.

The V gene is TRBV5-6, the J gene TRBJ1-5; no clear D gene. Trimming took off 0 bases at V and 2 bases at J, with 9 bases between the two ends. This CDR3 is built from 15 residues. Germline-derived CDR1 and CDR2 are SGHDT and YYEEEE. CDR3 sequence reads: CASSLGPSGNQPQHF. As DNA, the CDR3 is TGTGCCAGCAGCTTGGGTCCTAGCGGCAATCAGCCCCAGCATTTT.

The V call is TRBV4-1, the J call TRBJ1-4; D gene unclear. Germline CDR1 reads MGHRA; CDR2 reads YSYEKL. This CDR3 contains 15 residues. The V end lost 0 bases, the J end lost 15 bases, and 20 bases lay between the germline ends. CDR3 region: CASSQDFLGRDQVFF. The CDR3, as DNA: TGCGCCAGCAGCCAAGATTTTCTTGGTAGAGATCAAGTGTTTTTT.

The chain joins TRBV4-3 to TRBJ2-3, with 12 positions matching TRBD1. V shed 1 base, J shed 6 bases, and the junction held 14 bases outside the gene matches. Per germline, CDR1 LGHNA and CDR2 YSLEER. The CDR3 spans 19 residues. CDR3 sequence: CASSQVVGGGTGGIDTQYF. CDR3 nucleotide sequence: TGCGCCAGCAGCCAAGTGGTCGGTGGCGGGACAGGGGGCATCGATACGCAGTATTTT.

The CDR3 region has the DNA TGTGCCAGTGACGACGGAACCGGCGATATTGTGAACACTGAAGCTTTCTTT. Protein product: CASDDGTGDIVNTEAFF. The J gene is TRBJ1-1, the V gene TRBV19, with no clear D. Germline CDR1 and CDR2: LNHDA and SQIVND (reference sequence). Trimming took off 8 bases at V and 0 bases at J, with 22 bases between the two ends. The length of the CDR3 is 17 residues. Together with reference TRBV19 and TRBJ1-1, the CDR3 gives the full variable domain: DGGITQSPKYLFRKEGQNVTLSCEQNLNHDAMYWYRQDPGQGLRLIYYSQIVNDFQKGDIAEGYSVSREKKESFPLTVTSAQKNPTAFYLCASDDGTGDIVNTEAFFGQGTRLTVV.

The chain combines TRBV2 with TRBJ1-3; no firm D call. V lost 3 bases and J 0 bases, leaving 9 bases between the germline ends. Germline V lookup: CDR1 SNHLY, CDR2 FYNNEI. This CDR3 is built from 15 residues. This CDR3 is CASSDGRISGNTIYF. CDR3 nucleotides: TGTGCCAGCAGTGATGGCCGGATCTCTGGAAACACCATATATTTT.

This sequence joins TRBV19 and TRBJ1-3; D is ambiguous. The CDR3 is 15 amino acids. Germline CDR1 LNHDA, CDR2 SQIVND (reference sequence). V gave up 10 bases and J gave up 0 bases, with 16 bases separating them. The CDR3 DNA follows: TGTGCCACCACCCTACGCCGGGACTCTGGAAACACCATATATTTT. Protein sequence: CATTLRRDSGNTIYF.

The chain carries TRBV7-9 and TRBJ2-7; D is perhaps TRBD2 (5 bases). Trimming pared 1 base from V and 6 bases from J, leaving 25 bases between. The CDR3 totals 18 residues. Germline loops: CDR1 SEHNR, CDR2 FQNEAQ (reference sequence). The CDR3 sequence is CASSLVVGVWVGVREQYF. CDR3 DNA sequence: TGTGCCAGCAGCTTAGTAGTAGGCGTCTGGGTCGGGGTACGCGAGCAGTACTTC.

This clone is a singleton in its sample. The chain links TRBV27 to TRBJ2-3; D gene uncertain. The germline CDR1 and CDR2 sequences are MNHEY and SMNVEV (reference sequence). V was trimmed by 5 bases and J by 2 bases, leaving 11 bases between them. The CDR3 runs to 14 residues. The CDR3 here is CASSPHPLTDTQYF. In nucleotides, the CDR3 is TGTGCCAGCAGTCCCCACCCCCTCACAGATACGCAGTATTTT.

This chain uses TRBV10-1 with TRBJ2-1, with TRBD2 identical over 10 bases. Per the germline V gene, CDR1 is WNHNN and CDR2 is SYGVQD (reference sequence). Trimming cost V 6 bases and J 6 bases; bases outside gene matches: 14. There are 17 residues in the CDR3. CDR3: CASSRAAAGGPGNEQFF. DNA of the CDR3: TGCGCCAGCAGCAGGGCCGCAGCGGGAGGGCCGGGCAATGAGCAGTTCTTC.

The V call is TRBV11-2, the J call TRBJ2-6; unclear D gene. Germline-derived CDR1 and CDR2 are SGHAT and FQNNGV. V was shortened by 1 base and J by 1 base, with 5 bases between the two germline ends. The CDR3 contains 15 residues. The CDR3 nucleotides read TGTGCCAGCAGCTTAGGGTGGTCTGGGGCCAACGTCCTGACTTTC. It is translated as CASSLGWSGANVLTF.

The chain recombines TRBV14 with TRBJ2-7, with 8 positions matching TRBD2. The CDR3 is 14 amino acids. Per the germline V gene, CDR1 is SGHDN and CDR2 is FVKESK. Losses at the gene ends were 4 bases for V and 3 bases for J; bases not matched to a gene: 5. CDR3 region: CASSRAGVGYEQYF. For the CDR3, the DNA is TGTGCCAGCAGCCGAGCGGGAGTCGGCTACGAGCAGTACTTC.

This clone was seen just once. The J gene is TRBJ2-2, the V gene TRBV4-1; D is uncertain. Trimming pared 4 bases from V and 0 bases from J, leaving 18 bases between. Germline V gives CDR1 MGHRA, CDR2 YSYEKL. The CDR3 runs to 18 residues. The CDR3 region has the DNA TGCGCCAGCAGCCCACGAAGTCGTCAGTACGCGAACACCGGGGAGCTGTTTTTT. As protein: CASSPRSRQYANTGELFF.

Here the CDR3 reads CASSPRGAQGYGYTF. The CDR3 DNA reads TGTGCCAGCTCACCACGTGGGGCGCAAGGCTATGGCTACACCTTC. The gene calls are TRBV18 and TRBJ1-2; D may be TRBD1 (5 bases). The CDR3 sequence is 15 residues long. With 1 base removed from V and 4 bases from J, the gap between germline ends came to 13 bases. Per germline, CDR1 KGHSH and CDR2 LQKENI.

This rearrangement joins TRBV28 to TRBJ2-7, with TRBD2 identical over 8 bases. V was pared by 8 bases and J by 1 base, with 4 bases of the junction left unmatched. CDR3 length: 13 amino acids. Germline lookup yields CDR1 MDHEN and CDR2 SYDVKM. The CDR3 bases are TGTGCCAGCGGACTAGCCTTGTCCTACGAGCAGTACTTC. It specifies CASGLALSYEQYF.

This clone appeared a single time. The V call is TRBV5-8, the J call TRBJ2-7, with 11 bases that match TRBD2. The CDR3 totals 17 residues. Germline loops: CDR1 SGHTS, CDR2 YDEGEE. The junction had 10 bases not matched to a gene; V was cut back by 4 bases and J by 1 base. As DNA, the CDR3 is TGTGCCAGCAGCCCCGGTCGGCTAGCGGGAGGATCCTACGAGCAGTACTTC. Translation gives CASSPGRLAGGSYEQYF.